This T cell receptor (beta chain) is drawn from a study of human T cells and chemical hapten exposure. Study overall: Alopecia universalis, totalis or areata was present in patients who were mostly female.

In TCRdb, the RACE reads were re-called with MiXCR into one record per CDR3 protein. Of 65,000 to 95,000 distinct CDR3 sequences listed, about 6.6% are singletons. This clonotype was recorded at least ten times. Its antigen is still unknown. Broader study findings: Large CDR3 similarity clusters arose significantly more often from expanded TCRs than from controls.

CDR1 and CDR2 from the germline V gene are MNHEY and SMNVEV (reference sequence). V lost 7 bases and J 4 bases, leaving 14 bases between the germline ends. CDR3 length: 14 residues. This sample's time point: patch test 2, 6 weeks after DPC sensitization. Treatment: therapeutic diphenylcyclopropenone sensitization with weekly scalp DPC. This clonotype was sampled from a woman in her twenties or thirties with alopecia areata. Some clones in this sample may be carry-over from other donors' samples. The chain carries TRBV27 and TRBJ2-1, with D uncertain. The source material was whole blood, sampled in connection with sensitization to the hapten diphenylcyclopropenone (DPC). This chain's CDR3 is CASTPSRAYNEQFF. Written as DNA, the CDR3 is TGTGCCAGCACCCCTTCTAGGGCGTACAATGAGCAGTTCTTC.